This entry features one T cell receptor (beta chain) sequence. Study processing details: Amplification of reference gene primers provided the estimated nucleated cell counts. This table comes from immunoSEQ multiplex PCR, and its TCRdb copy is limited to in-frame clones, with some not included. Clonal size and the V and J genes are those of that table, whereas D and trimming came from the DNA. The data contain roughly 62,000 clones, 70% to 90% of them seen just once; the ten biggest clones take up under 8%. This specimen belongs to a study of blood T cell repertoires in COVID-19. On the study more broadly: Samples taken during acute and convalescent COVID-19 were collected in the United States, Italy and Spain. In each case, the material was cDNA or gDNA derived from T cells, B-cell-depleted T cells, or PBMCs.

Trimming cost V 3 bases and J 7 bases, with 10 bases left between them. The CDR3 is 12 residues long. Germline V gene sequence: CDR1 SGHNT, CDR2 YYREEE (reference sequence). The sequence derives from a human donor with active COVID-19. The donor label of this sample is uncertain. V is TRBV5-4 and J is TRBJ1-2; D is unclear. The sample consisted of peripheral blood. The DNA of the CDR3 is TGTGCCAGCAGCTCAGATTCTGGTGGCTACACCTTC. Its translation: CASSSDSGGYTF.